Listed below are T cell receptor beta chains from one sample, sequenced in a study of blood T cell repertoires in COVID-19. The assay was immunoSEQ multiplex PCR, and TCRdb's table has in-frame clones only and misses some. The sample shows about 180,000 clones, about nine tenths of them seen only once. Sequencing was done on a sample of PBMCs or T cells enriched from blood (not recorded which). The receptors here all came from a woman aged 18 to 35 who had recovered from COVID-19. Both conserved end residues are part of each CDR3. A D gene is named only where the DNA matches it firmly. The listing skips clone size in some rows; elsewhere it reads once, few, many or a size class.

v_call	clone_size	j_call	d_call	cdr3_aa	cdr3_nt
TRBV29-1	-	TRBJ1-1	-	CSAGQPNTEAFF	TGCAGCGCTGGGCAGCCGAACACTGAAGCTTTCTTT
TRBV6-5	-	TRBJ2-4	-	CASTPEGGNIQYF	TGTGCCAGCACACCCGAGGGGGGGAACATTCAGTACTTC
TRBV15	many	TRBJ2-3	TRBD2	CATSSPLGVGGTSGSTDTQYF	TGTGCCACCAGCTCCCCCTTGGGGGTTGGGGGGACTAGCGGCAGCACAGATACGCAGTATTTT
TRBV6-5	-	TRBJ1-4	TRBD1	CASKDRGQANEKLFF	TGTGCCAGCAAAGACAGGGGGCAGGCTAATGAAAAACTGTTTTTT
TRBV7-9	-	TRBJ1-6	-	CASSHTDTNPLHF	TGTGCCAGCAGCCACACGGACACCAATCCCCTCCACTTT
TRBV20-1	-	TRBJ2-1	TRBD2	CSASSRGERNEQFF	TGCAGTGCTAGTTCGCGGGGGGAACGCAATGAGCAGTTCTTC
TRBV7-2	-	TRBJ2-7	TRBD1	CASSLDDRGGWDWAYEQYF	TGTGCCAGCAGCCTAGATGACAGGGGAGGTTGGGACTGGGCCTACGAGCAGTACTTC
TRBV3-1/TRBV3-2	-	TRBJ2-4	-	CASSQDLAKNIQYF	TGTGCCAGCAGCCAAGACTTAGCCAAAAACATTCAGTACTTC
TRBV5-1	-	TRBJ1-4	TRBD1	CASSPLGQGLGEKLFF	TGCGCCAGCAGCCCCCTGGGACAGGGTTTGGGTGAAAAACTGTTTTTT
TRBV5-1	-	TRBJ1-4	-	CASSLNRGRATNEKLFF	TGCGCCAGCAGCTTGAACCGGGGTCGGGCAACTAATGAAAAACTGTTTTTT
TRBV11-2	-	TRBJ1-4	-	CASSLDPGIGPELFF	TGTGCCAGCAGCTTAGATCCCGGGATCGGGCCCGAACTGTTTTTT
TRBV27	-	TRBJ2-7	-	CASSLAPGTEQYF	TGTGCCAGCAGCCTTGCACCGGGTACCGAGCAGTACTTC
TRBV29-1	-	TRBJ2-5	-	CSVTPTDTGGVTQYF	TGCAGCGTGACCCCGACTGACACAGGCGGCGTGACCCAGTACTTC
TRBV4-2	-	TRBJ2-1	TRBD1	CASSTRTGMDEQFF	TGTGCCAGCAGCACCCGGACAGGGATGGATGAGCAGTTCTTC
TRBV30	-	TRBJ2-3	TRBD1	CAWTSGQGATDTQYF	TGTGCCTGGACCTCCGGACAGGGGGCTACAGATACGCAGTATTTT
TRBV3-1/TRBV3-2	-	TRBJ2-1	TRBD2	CASSPPSGGAVRSEQFF	TGTGCCAGCAGCCCACCTAGCGGGGGGGCTGTACGGAGTGAGCAGTTCTTC
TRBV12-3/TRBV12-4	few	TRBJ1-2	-	CASSHQGNGYTF	TGTGCCAGCAGTCACCAGGGAAATGGCTACACCTTC
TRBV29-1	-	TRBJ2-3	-	CSVEGGVGDTQYF	TGCAGCGTTGAAGGAGGAGTTGGAGATACGCAGTATTTT
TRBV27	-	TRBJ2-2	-	CASSLVGGNTGELFF	TGTGCCAGCAGTTTAGTGGGGGGGAACACCGGGGAGCTGTTTTTT
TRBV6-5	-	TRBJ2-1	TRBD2	CASRASGIYNEQFF	TGTGCCAGCAGGGCCAGCGGGATTTACAATGAGCAGTTCTTC
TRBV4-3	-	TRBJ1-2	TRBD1	CASSQGTGTGVYGYTF	TGCGCCAGCAGCCAGGGTACCGGGACAGGGGTCTATGGCTACACCTTC
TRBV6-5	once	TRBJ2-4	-	CASSYSLLGKNIQYF	TGTGCCAGCAGTTACTCGTTACTTGGCAAAAACATTCAGTACTTC
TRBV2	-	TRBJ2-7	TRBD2	CASSENSLAGVGYEQYF	TGTGCCAGCAGTGAAAATTCACTAGCGGGAGTGGGGTACGAGCAGTACTTC
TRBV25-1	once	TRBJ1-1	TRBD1	CASSSSSTGLDTEAFF	TGTGCCAGCAGTAGTTCTTCGACAGGGTTGGACACTGAAGCTTTCTTT
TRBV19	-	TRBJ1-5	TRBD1	CASGSGTGGFSNQPQHF	TGTGCCAGCGGATCCGGGACAGGGGGGTTTAGCAATCAGCCCCAGCATTTT
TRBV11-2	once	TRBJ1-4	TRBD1	CASSLGGTGNEKLFF	TGTGCCAGCAGCTTAGGAGGGACAGGGAATGAAAAACTGTTTTTT
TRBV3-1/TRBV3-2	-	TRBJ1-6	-	CASSQVNRDNSPLHF	TGTGCCAGCAGCCAAGTGAACAGGGACAATTCACCCCTCCACTTT
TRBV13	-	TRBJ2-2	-	CASSFSANTGELFF	TGTGCCAGCAGCTTCTCCGCGAACACCGGGGAGCTGTTTTTT
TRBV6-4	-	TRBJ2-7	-	CASSENRFSYEQYF	TGTGCCAGCAGTGAAAACAGGTTCTCCTACGAGCAGTACTTC
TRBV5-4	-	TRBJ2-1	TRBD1	CASRPGQGIEQFF	TGTGCCAGCAGGCCGGGACAGGGAATTGAGCAGTTCTTC
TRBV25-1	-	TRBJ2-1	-	CASSGYNEQFF	TGTGCCTCGTCCGGCTACAATGAGCAGTTCTTC
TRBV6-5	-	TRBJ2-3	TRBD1	CASSWTGGTDTQYF	TGTGCCAGCAGTTGGACAGGGGGCACAGATACGCAGTATTTT
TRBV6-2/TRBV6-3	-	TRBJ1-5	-	CASSYYGRDQPQHF	TGTGCCAGCAGTTACTACGGGCGGGATCAGCCCCAGCATTTT
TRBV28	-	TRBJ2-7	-	CASSFNGYEQYF	TGTGCCAGCAGTTTTAACGGTTACGAGCAGTACTTC
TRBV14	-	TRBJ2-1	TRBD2	CASSQDRGSGRYNEQFF	TGTGCCAGCAGCCAAGATCGAGGTAGCGGGAGGTATAATGAGCAGTTCTTC
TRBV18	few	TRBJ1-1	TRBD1	CASQTGGTEAFF	TGTGCCAGCCAGACAGGGGGCACTGAAGCTTTCTTT
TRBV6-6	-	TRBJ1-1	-	CASSWDIGVNTEAFF	TGTGCCAGCAGTTGGGACATTGGGGTGAACACTGAAGCTTTCTTT
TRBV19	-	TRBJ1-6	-	CASKRENSPLHF	TGTGCCAGTAAAAGGGAGAATTCACCCCTCCACTTT
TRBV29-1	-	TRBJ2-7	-	CSASSGSSYEQYF	TGCAGCGCCAGCTCCGGGTCCTCCTACGAGCAGTACTTC
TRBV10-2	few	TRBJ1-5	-	CASSVNRASSNQPQHF	TGCGCCAGCAGTGTAAACAGGGCCTCTAGCAATCAGCCCCAGCATTTT
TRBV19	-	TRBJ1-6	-	CASSEGLSNSPLHF	TGTGCCAGTAGCGAGGGACTGAGTAATTCACCCCTCCACTTT
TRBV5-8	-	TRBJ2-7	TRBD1	CASRPGTGGLSYEQYF	TGTGCCAGCAGGCCCGGGACAGGGGGTTTGTCCTACGAGCAGTACTTC
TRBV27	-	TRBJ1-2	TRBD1	CASRGQGYGYTF	TGTGCCAGCAGGGGACAGGGATATGGCTACACCTTC
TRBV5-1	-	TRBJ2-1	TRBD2	CASSLTSGGYYNEQFF	TGCGCCAGCAGTTTGACTAGCGGGGGGTACTACAATGAGCAGTTCTTC
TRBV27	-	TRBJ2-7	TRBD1	CASSLSGQGGYEQYF	TGTGCCAGCAGTCTATCGGGACAGGGGGGCTACGAGCAGTACTTC